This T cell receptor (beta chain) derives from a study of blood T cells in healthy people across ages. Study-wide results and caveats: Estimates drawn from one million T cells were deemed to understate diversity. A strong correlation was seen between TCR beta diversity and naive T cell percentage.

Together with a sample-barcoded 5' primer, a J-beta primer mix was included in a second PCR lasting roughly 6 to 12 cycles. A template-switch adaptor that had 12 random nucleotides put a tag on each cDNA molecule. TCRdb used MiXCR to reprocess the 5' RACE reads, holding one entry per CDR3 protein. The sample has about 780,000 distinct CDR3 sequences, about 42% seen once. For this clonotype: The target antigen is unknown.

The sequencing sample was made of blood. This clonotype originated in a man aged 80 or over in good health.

The chain's CDR3 is CAWAPRAASNQPQHF. The DNA for the CDR3 is TGTGCCTGGGCCCCCCGAGCAGCTAGCAATCAGCCCCAGCATTTT. The chain links TRBV30 to TRBJ1-5; D is undetermined. Germline V gene lookup returns CDR1 GTSNPN and CDR2 SVGIG (reference sequence). The CDR3 is 15 residues long. V was shortened by 5 bases and J by 0 bases, with 14 bases between the two germline ends.